A selection of T cell receptor beta chains follows, all from one sample in a study of blood T cell repertoires in COVID-19. Using immunoSEQ multiplex PCR, the repertoire was profiled, and TCRdb retains in-frame clones only, with some absent. The data hold more than 250,000 clones, with more than 70% observed a single time. The source material was PBMCs or T cells enriched from blood (not recorded which). The receptors stem from a woman in her thirties or forties with acute COVID-19. CDR3s include the opening cysteine and the closing phenylalanine or tryptophan. Each record gives: J gene, D gene, V gene, CDR3 length, clone size, CDR3 protein, CDR3 DNA. The D gene is left open where the match is weak. Clone size is not always given. Where it is, it says once, few, many or a class for expanded clones.

TRBJ2-6 NA TRBV27 16 NA CATRGLSAMGANVLTF TGTGCCACCAGGGGACTTTCTGCGATGGGGGCCAACGTCCTGACTTTC
TRBJ1-1 TRBD1 TRBV5-1 13 NA CATRTGTNTEAFF TGCGCCACCAGGACAGGGACGAACACTGAAGCTTTCTTT
TRBJ2-1 TRBD1 TRBV5-1 15 NA CASSLRDSLYNEQFF TGCGCCAGCAGCTTGCGGGACAGCCTATACAATGAGCAGTTCTTC
TRBJ2-7 NA TRBV19 15 NA CASSIGPSGVYEQYF TGTGCCAGTAGTATAGGTCCTTCAGGGGTCTACGAGCAGTACTTC
TRBJ2-7 TRBD2 TRBV29-1 16 NA CSVVGWGLAGGYEQYF TGCAGCGTTGTGGGCTGGGGACTAGCGGGAGGGTACGAGCAGTACTTC
TRBJ2-7 TRBD1 TRBV5-4 13 NA CASSPGTAYEQYF TGTGCCAGCAGCCCTGGGACAGCCTACGAGCAGTACTTC
TRBJ2-7 TRBD1 TRBV27 13 once CATRRTGIYEQYF TGTGCCACGCGACGGACAGGGATCTACGAGCAGTACTTC
TRBJ1-4 NA TRBV10-3 15 NA CAISAGIATNEKLFF TGTGCCATCAGTGCGGGGATTGCAACTAATGAAAAACTGTTTTTT
TRBJ1-5 NA TRBV5-4 14 NA CASSLFGSNQPQHF TGTGCCAGCAGCTTGTTCGGGAGCAATCAGCCCCAGCATTTT
TRBJ2-1 TRBD2 TRBV24-1 15 NA CATSDNSGGDNEQFF TGTGCCACCAGTGATAACTCCGGGGGGGACAATGAGCAGTTCTTC
TRBJ2-7 TRBD2 TRBV11-2 14 NA CASSSTSGRYEQYF TGTGCCAGCAGCTCGACTAGCGGACGCTACGAGCAGTACTTC
TRBJ1-5 TRBD1 TRBV28 15 NA CASSLRDRYNQPQHF TGTGCCAGCAGTTTACGGGACAGGTACAATCAGCCCCAGCATTTT
TRBJ1-2 NA TRBV5-8 14 NA CASSLFWGEYGYTF TGTGCCAGCAGCTTGTTCTGGGGGGAGTATGGCTACACCTTC
TRBJ2-3 NA TRBV20-1 15 NA CSASELDRRADTQYF TGCAGTGCTAGTGAGCTGGACCGGAGGGCAGATACGCAGTATTTT
TRBJ2-3 NA TRBV5-1 14 NA CASSGGYNTDTQYF TGCGCCAGCAGTGGCGGTTATAACACAGATACGCAGTATTTT
TRBJ1-3 NA TRBV7-9 15 NA CASSSRLNSGNTIYF TGTGCCAGCAGCTCCAGACTCAACTCTGGAAACACCATATATTTT
TRBJ1-5 TRBD1 TRBV30 14 NA CAWSLTGGNQPQHF TGTGCCTGGAGTTTAACAGGGGGCAATCAGCCCCAGCATTTT